These 5 T cell receptor beta chains were all obtained from the same sample, sequenced in a study of T-cell memory formation after mild COVID-19. A single record per CDR3 protein comes from TCRdb applying MiXCR to the 5' RACE reads. The repertoire holds tens of thousands of distinct CDR3 sequences, with around 27% as singletons. Sequencing was performed on PBMCs or a T cell subset sorted from them (not recorded which). The receptor source for this set is a young man who had mild COVID-19 (a few samples of this study predate the infection). Cell type and time point are not known.

This chain joins TRBV20-1 and TRBJ1-6; no clear D gene. V shed 1 base and J shed 10 bases, with 11 bases lying between them. The CDR3 has 13 residues. Germline V gene lookup returns CDR1 DFQATT and CDR2 SNEGSKA (reference sequence). DNA for the CDR3: TGCAGTGCTAGAGTTAGGGATTGGTCACCCCTCCACTTT. Amino acid sequence: CSARVRDWSPLHF.

This clonotype was seen just once. The CDR3 region has the DNA TGTGCCAGCAGTTTACGAGGTCCCTACGAGCAGTACGTC. It specifies CASSLRGPYEQYV. V gene TRBV27 combines with J gene TRBJ2-7; unclear D gene. The CDR3 length is 13 residues. Trimming shortened V by 2 bases and J by 2 bases, and 7 bases separated the two germline ends. Germline lookup yields CDR1 MNHEY and CDR2 SMNVEV (reference sequence).

The chain recombines TRBV4-1 with TRBJ2-3; weak D call: TRBD1 (5 bases). Germline CDR1 and CDR2: MGHRA and YSYEKL. The germline V and J ends were trimmed by 4 bases and 0 bases, with 14 bases remaining between them. This CDR3 has 16 amino acids. The CDR3 DNA reads as TGCGCCAGCAGCCCCGTTGGTGGGGCTAGCACAGATACGCAGTATTTT. It encodes CASSPVGGASTDTQYF.

V is TRBV12-3 or TRBV12-4 and J is TRBJ1-1, with 9 nucleotides matching TRBD1. The CDR3 runs to 13 residues. The ends lost 10 bases at V and 1 base at J; junction bases unmatched: 4. The CDR3 loop reads CATGQGTNTEAFF. The CDR3 DNA reads as TGTGCCACCGGACAGGGGACGAACACTGAAGCTTTCTTT.

This clonotype was recorded at least ten times. This chain joins TRBV6-4 and TRBJ2-3; either TRBD1 or TRBD2 may fit D (6 bases each). V was shortened by 2 bases and J by 2 bases, with 11 bases between the two germline ends. CDR1 and CDR2 from the germline V gene are MRHNA and SNTAGT. The CDR3 has 15 residues. The CDR3 nucleotides are TGTGCCAGCAGTGACAACGGGGGCGCCACAGATACGCAGTATTTT. As protein: CASSDNGGATDTQYF.